The 27 T cell receptor beta chains reported below all come from one sample, sequenced in a study of early T cells in non-severe SARS-CoV-2 infection. TCRdb processed the 5' RACE reads anew with MiXCR; each CDR3 protein has one entry. In the table there are over 85,000 distinct CDR3 sequences, over 10% of which are singletons. This sample comprised whole blood, obtained at baseline. The receptors were sampled from an adult who was a healthcare worker with PCR-confirmed SARS-CoV-2 infection or an uninfected control (not recorded which).

This clonotype was counted at least ten times. The V and J genes are TRBV4-1 and TRBJ2-7; D is uncertain. The CDR3 runs 14 residues. Germline V gives CDR1 MGHRA, CDR2 YSYEKL. Trimming took 5 bases from V and 2 from J, leaving 13 bases between them. CDR3 DNA: TGCGCCAGCAGCAAATCGGACCCTGCCTACGAGCAGTACTTC. This sequence encodes CASSKSDPAYEQYF.

The chain is built from TRBV7-4 and TRBJ2-5, with TRBD2 as a possible D gene (6 bases). This CDR3 comprises 14 residues. The germline gives CDR1 SGHVT, CDR2 SQSDAQ. Trimming took off 1 base at V and 4 bases at J, with 10 bases between the two ends. The CDR3 nucleotides are TGTGCCAGCAGCTTAGATACTAGCCGAGAGACCCAGTACTTC. As protein: CASSLDTSRETQYF.

This clonotype came up a few times. The rearrangement links TRBV12-3 or TRBV12-4 to TRBJ2-1; 10 nucleotides match TRBD1. This CDR3 region has 15 residues. The V segment lost 5 bases and the J segment 3 bases; nucleotides outside the gene matches: 4. CDR3 residues: CASSRGQGDYNEQFF. As DNA, the CDR3 is TGTGCCAGCAGTCGTGGACAGGGGGACTACAATGAGCAGTTCTTC.

This clonotype showed up just a few times. V and J are TRBV7-9 and TRBJ2-3; D is possibly TRBD1 (6 bases). V lost 5 bases, J lost 11 bases, and 17 bases lay in between. There are 13 residues in the CDR3. Germline V CDR1 and CDR2: SEHNR, FQNEAQ (reference sequence). This CDR3 reads CASSRSQEGGQYF. CDR3 sequence (DNA): TGTGCCAGCAGCCGAAGTCAGGAAGGGGGGCAGTATTTT.

Written as DNA, the CDR3 is TGTGCCAGCAGTGATAGGGACAGCCCTACAGATACGCAGTATTTT. It codes for CASSDRDSPTDTQYF. This chain links TRBV6-2 or TRBV6-3 with TRBJ2-3, with TRBD1 identical over 7 bases. CDR1 is MNHEY and CDR2 is SVGEGT in the germline V gene. This CDR3 comprises 15 residues. Unmatched junction bases numbered 8, after V lost 5 bases and J lost 3 bases.

V is TRBV28 and J is TRBJ1-2; TRBD1 matches 7 bases. CDR3 length: 13 residues. Looked up from germline, CDR1 is MDHEN and CDR2 is SYDVKM. Trimming cost V 6 bases and J 4 bases; bases outside gene matches: 5. CDR3 bases: TGTGCCAGCAGAGAGGGACAGATCTATGGCTACACCTTC. Translated: CASREGQIYGYTF.

The chain is built from TRBV14 and TRBJ2-7, with D possibly TRBD1 on 5 matching bases. The ends were cut back, 4 bases at V and 4 bases at J, with 17 bases in the middle. Germline V CDR1 and CDR2: SGHDN, FVKESK. The CDR3 runs 15 residues. CDR3 protein: CASSLTGQGTYEQYF. DNA for the CDR3: TGTGCCAGCAGCCTCACCGGGCAGGGAACGTACGAGCAGTACTTC.

V and J are TRBV2 and TRBJ2-3; D might be TRBD2 (5 bases). Germline V gene data show CDR1 as SNHLY and CDR2 as FYNNEI. V lost 8 bases and J lost 0, with 9 bases in between. This CDR3 spans 13 amino acids. CDR3 in DNA: TGTGCCAGCGAACGGAGGAGCACAGATACGCAGTATTTT. It codes for CASERRSTDTQYF.

The V call is TRBV18, the J call TRBJ2-2, with TRBD2 matching over 7 bases. V shed 2 bases, J shed 6 bases, and the junction held 27 bases outside the gene matches. Looked up from germline, CDR1 is KGHSH and CDR2 is LQKENI. This CDR3 has 22 amino acids. CDR3 region: CASSPGDDPPETTSAKAGELFF. The DNA for the CDR3 is TGTGCCAGCTCACCAGGAGATGACCCCCCCGAAACAACTAGCGCTAAGGCCGGGGAGCTGTTTTTT.

This chain links TRBV18 with TRBJ2-2; D possibly corresponds to TRBD1 (6 bases). The ends were cut back, 3 bases at V and 0 bases at J, with 20 bases in the middle. Germline loops: CDR1 KGHSH, CDR2 LQKENI. The CDR3 sequence is 19 residues long. The CDR3 here is CASSPGQGESGTNTGELFF. CDR3 nucleotide sequence: TGTGCCAGCTCACCGGGACAAGGGGAATCGGGGACGAACACCGGGGAGCTGTTTTTT.

This clonotype was found a few times. The V gene is TRBV7-3, the J gene TRBJ2-3; D unclear. The length of the CDR3 is 16 residues. V shed 5 bases and J shed 0 bases, with 15 bases lying between them. Germline loops: CDR1 SGHTA, CDR2 FQGTGA. CDR3 DNA sequence: TGTGCCAGCAGCCCCATGTCCGGGTTGAGCACAGATACGCAGTATTTT. It yields the protein CASSPMSGLSTDTQYF.

This clonotype was seen more than once but under ten times. This CDR3 is CASSFSGGADTQYF. As DNA, the CDR3 is TGTGCCAGCAGCTTCAGCGGGGGGGCCGATACGCAGTATTTT. The chain links TRBV7-9 to TRBJ2-3; 10 nucleotides align to TRBD2. Germline values: CDR1 SEHNR, CDR2 FQNEAQ (reference sequence). This CDR3 spans 14 amino acids. V was pared by 3 bases and J by 6 bases, with 3 bases of the junction left unmatched.

The gene calls are TRBV5-1 and TRBJ2-3; 13 bases line up with TRBD2. Germline values: CDR1 SGHRS, CDR2 YFSETQ. The CDR3 has 17 amino acids. J was trimmed by 1 base and V by 4 bases; bases with no gene match: 6. CDR3 amino acids: CASSPGLAGRGTDTQYF. The CDR3 bases are TGCGCCAGCAGCCCGGGACTAGCGGGACGGGGCACAGATACGCAGTATTTT. Combining the CDR3 with reference TRBV5-1 and TRBJ2-3 gives the whole variable domain KAGVTQTPRYLIKTRGQQVTLSCSPISGHRSVSWYQQTPGQGLQFLFEYFSETQRNKGNFPGRFSGRQFSNSRSEMNVSTLELGDSALYLCASSPGLAGRGTDTQYFGPGTRLTVL.

The chain carries TRBV7-2 and TRBJ1-5; no clear D gene. Trimming removed 4 bases at V and 2 bases at J, with 9 bases between. Germline V CDR1 and CDR2: SGHTA, FQGNSA. The CDR3 sequence is 14 residues long. The chain's CDR3 is CASSSRTGNQPQHF. CDR3 DNA sequence: TGTGCCAGCAGCTCCCGCACCGGCAATCAGCCCCAGCATTTT.

In regard to this clonotype: With a much larger clone just one base away, this may be a read error. The chain recombines TRBV20-1 with TRBJ2-3, with D maybe TRBD1 (6 bases). From germline, CDR1 is DFQATT and CDR2 SNEGSKA (reference sequence). The V end lost 3 bases, the J end lost 5 bases, and 12 bases lay between the germline ends. This CDR3 spans 13 amino acids. The CDR3 region has the DNA TGCAGTGCTAGGACAAGGGGGATAGATACGCAGTATTTT. Translating it yields CSARTRGIDTQYF.

In its sample, this clonotype was seen a few times. The rearrangement uses TRBV20-1 and TRBJ2-7; TRBD1 aligns across 11 bases. Germline lookup yields CDR1 DFQATT and CDR2 SNEGSKA (reference sequence). Trimming took 1 base from V and 7 from J; bases not matched to a gene: 6. This CDR3 spans 14 amino acids. CDR3 sequence: CSARGTGGEVEQYF. CDR3 DNA: TGCAGTGCTAGAGGGACAGGGGGCGAGGTTGAGCAGTACTTC.

This clonotype occurred many times. CDR3 region: CASSELWTGRVGGANVLTF. The CDR3, as DNA: TGTGCCAGCAGTGAACTCTGGACAGGGAGAGTAGGAGGGGCCAACGTCCTGACTTTC. The chain uses TRBV6-1 and TRBJ2-6; 8 bases align to TRBD1. The CDR3 consists of 19 residues. V lost 2 bases, J lost 4 bases, and 13 bases stayed unmatched. Looked up from germline, CDR1 is MNHNS and CDR2 is SASEGT.

There are a few counts of this clonotype. The V and J genes are TRBV14 and TRBJ1-1; D perhaps matches TRBD1 (6 bases). Germline assignment: CDR1 SGHDN and CDR2 FVKESK. CDR3 length: 20 residues. Trimming left V 4 bases short and J 2 bases short, with 29 bases between. CDR3: CASSRSGGTRGFSTNTEAFF. The CDR3 DNA reads as TGTGCCAGCAGCCGAAGTGGAGGGACCAGGGGTTTTAGCACAAACACTGAAGCTTTCTTT.

The J gene is TRBJ1-5, the V gene TRBV28, with D perhaps matching TRBD1 (6 bases). The V and J ends lost 5 bases and 0 bases respectively, with 11 bases between them. The germline V gene has CDR1 MDHEN and CDR2 SYDVKM. The CDR3 is 15 residues long. CDR3: CASSPGHLSNQPQHF. The CDR3 region has the DNA TGTGCCAGCAGTCCGGGACACCTTAGCAATCAGCCCCAGCATTTT. Full variable domain (outside the CDR3, taken from reference TRBV28 and TRBJ1-5): DVKVTQSSRYLVKRTGEKVFLECVQDMDHENMFWYRQDPGLGLRLIYFSYDVKMKEKGDIPEGYSVSREKKERFSLILESASTNQTSMYLCASSPGHLSNQPQHFGDGTRLSIL.

This clonotype was picked up a small number of times. This chain uses TRBV7-6 with TRBJ2-5; D uncertain. The CDR3 extends over 12 amino acids. Trimming removed 6 bases at V and 5 bases at J, with 10 bases between. Germline V gene lookup returns CDR1 SGHVS and CDR2 FNYEAQ. DNA of the CDR3: TGTGCCAGCAGTTTTCAACGGGAGACCCAGTACTTC. The encoded protein is CASSFQRETQYF.

The chain couples TRBV7-8 to TRBJ1-1, with D unclear. The germline V gene encodes CDR1 SGHVS and CDR2 FQNEAQ. The CDR3 is 14 amino acids. Trimming stripped 5 bases from V and 4 bases from J, with 14 bases between. The CDR3 loop is CASSERVKGTEAFF. CDR3 DNA: TGTGCCAGCAGCGAACGTGTCAAGGGCACTGAAGCTTTCTTT. The variable domain in full, completed from reference TRBV7-8 and TRBJ1-1, reads GAGVSQSPRYKVAKRGQDVALRCDPISGHVSLFWYQQALGQGPEFLTYFQNEAQLDKSGLPSDRFFAERPEGSVSTLKIQRTQQEDSAVYLCASSERVKGTEAFFGQGTRLTVV.

This clonotype turned up a few times. This rearrangement joins TRBV27 to TRBJ1-2; 9 nucleotides match TRBD1. CDR3 length: 14 residues. V lost 3 bases and J lost 4; bases outside the gene matches: 3. Germline V gene data show CDR1 as MNHEY and CDR2 as SMNVEV (reference sequence). CDR3: CASSFTGGSYGYTF. CDR3 bases: TGTGCCAGCAGTTTTACAGGGGGCAGCTATGGCTACACCTTC.

This rearrangement joins TRBV5-1 to TRBJ1-6; no clear D. From germline, CDR1 is SGHRS and CDR2 YFSETQ. This CDR3 comprises 14 residues. The V and J ends lost 7 bases and 8 bases respectively, with 16 bases between them. The CDR3 loop reads CASAGGPFDSPLHF. The CDR3 DNA follows: TGCGCCAGCGCGGGAGGCCCTTTCGATTCACCCCTCCACTTT.

This chain joins TRBV10-1 and TRBJ1-1; 7 bases match TRBD1. V gave up 7 bases and J gave up 5 bases; unmatched junction bases: 19. The germline gives CDR1 WNHNN, CDR2 SYGVQD (reference sequence). CDR3 length: 17 amino acids. CDR3 coding DNA: TGCGCCAGCACCGAAGGAACAGGGGAGGTCTTTGCGACTGAAGCTTTCTTT. This codes for CASTEGTGEVFATEAFF.

The chain links TRBV15 to TRBJ2-3; TRBD2 matches 11 bases. The V segment lost 4 bases and the J segment 0 bases; nucleotides outside the gene matches: 3. Germline V lookup: CDR1 LNHNV, CDR2 YYDKDF (reference sequence). CDR3 size: 16 residues. CDR3 DNA: TGTGCCACCAGCACCGGGACTAGCGGTAGCACAGATACGCAGTATTTT. This gives the protein CATSTGTSGSTDTQYF.

The chain recombines TRBV20-1 with TRBJ2-3; D gene uncertain. CDR1 is DFQATT and CDR2 is SNEGSKA in the germline V gene (reference sequence). Trimming left V 5 bases short and J 0 bases short, with 3 bases between. The CDR3 runs to 11 residues. The CDR3 protein is CSAPSTDTQYF. The CDR3 DNA is TGCAGTGCTCCTAGCACAGATACGCAGTATTTT.

This clonotype was seen a handful of times. Here the CDR3 DNA reads TGTGCCTGGAGTGCGGGGGTTAGTAATTCACCCCTCCACTTT. Amino acid sequence: CAWSAGVSNSPLHF. The chain uses TRBV30 and TRBJ1-6; perhaps TRBD1 as D (5 bases). CDR3 length: 14 amino acids. V was cut by 1 base and J by 6 bases, with 10 bases left in between. The germline CDR1 and CDR2 sequences are GTSNPN and SVGIG (reference sequence).